Reported below is one T cell receptor delta chain. The target of this receptor is not known. This may be a read error, as it is one base from a much larger clone. These reads were obtained on an Illumina MiSeq. On the authors' methods: For the publicity analysis, the Vgamma9Vdelta2 and nonVgamma9Vdelta2 bulk CDR3 files from each subject were merged to form one combined repertoire per subject. CDR3 publicity was scored from 0 to 19 by checking each amino acid sequence across 9 single-cell datasets and 9 to 10 bulk repertoires, using base R and dplyr. TCRdb reran clone calling on the public reads with CATT; rows sharing one DNA sequence were then combined. TCRdb's processing, not the authors' own work, is the source of the V and J calls. The sample table holds over a thousand delta-chain clones, of which around a tenth were seen once. The ten largest clones take up 13% of the sample. These data come from a study of fetal and pediatric gammadelta thymocytes (dated by TCRdb to about 2022). With regard to the full study: Previously published data and newly generated, unpublished data were combined in the bulk gammadelta thymocyte repertoires, which were used to strengthen a single-cell study of gammadelta thymocyte development. To increase subject numbers and strengthen the CDR3 publicity analysis, bulk TCR repertoire data were added. Unpublished data were combined with previously published data (refs 27,28) to make up the bulk gammadelta thymocyte repertoires. In total, the bulk gammadelta thymocyte repertoire set covered roughly ten subjects, made up of 7 pediatric thymus donors and 3 fetal thymus donors.

Inclusive of the bounding cysteine and phenylalanine, the CDR3 is 15 residues long. The only DNA kept is the CDR3, 45 bases in frame from the first base. CDR1 GEAIGNYY and CDR2 EKD were looked up in the germline V gene. Findings and caveats that apply to the study as a whole: Fetal gammadelta thymocyte repertoires were previously reported to be enriched for TRDV2, TRGV8 and TRGV9 usage, low N additions and public CDR3s compared with post-natal repertoires.

Fetal thymuses were obtained from elective pregnancy terminations performed in Singapore for socio-psychological reasons at roughly 14 to 22 weeks estimated gestational age. All fetuses were assessed as structurally normal by ultrasound before termination and by gross morphological examination after termination. For staining, thymocytes received Zombie NIR viability dye along with antibodies against CD3 (UCHT1), TCRgammadelta (11F2), TCRVgamma9 (IMMU360) and TCRVdelta2 (IMMU389). Bulk TRD and TRG CDR3 repertoires were generated separately from sorted Vgamma9Vdelta2 and nonVgamma9Vdelta2 gammadelta thymocytes of human fetal and pediatric thymuses. Thymic cell suspensions were prepared from fetal and post-natal thymuses as described previously. NonVgamma9Vdelta2 thymocytes were sorted as CD3+ gammadeltaTCR+ cells lacking the Vgamma9+Vdelta2+ phenotype. Cells were sorted on a FACS Aria III cell sorter (BD Biosciences).

The TCR comes from a human fetus. The chain links TRDV2 with TRDJ1; TRDD3 fits 9 bases in the junction. Here the J gene was assigned by germline matching of the DNA, as TCRdb has none. The sequenced sample was non-Vgamma9Vdelta2 gamma-delta T cells from the thymus. In the paper's terms, the cell subset or site label means: CD3+gammadeltaTCR+ thymocytes not co-expressing Vgamma9 and Vdelta2. The nucleotide sequence is given as TGTGCCTGTAACACCGGGGGATACTACACCGATAAACTCATCTTT. Translated, this is CACNTGGYYTDKLIF.